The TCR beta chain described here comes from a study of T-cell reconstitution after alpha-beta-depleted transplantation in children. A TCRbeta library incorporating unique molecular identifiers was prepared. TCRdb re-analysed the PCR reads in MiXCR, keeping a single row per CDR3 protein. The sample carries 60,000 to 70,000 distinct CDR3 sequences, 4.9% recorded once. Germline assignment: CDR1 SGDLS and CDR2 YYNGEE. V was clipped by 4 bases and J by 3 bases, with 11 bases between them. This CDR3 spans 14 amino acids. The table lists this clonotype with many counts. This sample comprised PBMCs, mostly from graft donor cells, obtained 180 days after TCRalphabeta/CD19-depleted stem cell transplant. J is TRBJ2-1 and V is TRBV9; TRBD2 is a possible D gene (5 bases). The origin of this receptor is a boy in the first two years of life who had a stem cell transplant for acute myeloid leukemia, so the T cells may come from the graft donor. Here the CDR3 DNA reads TGTGCCAGCAGCACCCCGGAGGACTACAATGAGCAGTTCTTC. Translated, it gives CASSTPEDYNEQFF. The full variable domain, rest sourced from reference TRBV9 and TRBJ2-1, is DSGVTQTPKHLITATGQRVTLRCSPRSGDLSVYWYQQSLDQGLQFLIQYYNGEERAKGNILERFSAQQFPDLHSELNLSSLELGDSALYFCASSTPEDYNEQFFGPGTRLTVL.